This TCR beta chain originates from a study of blood T cell repertoires in COVID-19. As for the study in general: COVID-19 samples collected from the United States, Italy and Spain covered acute and convalescent phases. PBMCs, B-cell-depleted T cells, or T cells were the source of the cDNA or gDNA that made up the material.

Per the study methods: Amplification with reference gene primers provided the estimates of nucleated cell counts. Some clones are missing from TCRdb's copy, which holds only in-frame ones; the method was immunoSEQ multiplex PCR. V and J calls and clone size are those listed in that table; D and trimming were worked out from the DNA. This table has 300,000 or so clones, about 82% appearing once. V was trimmed by 3 bases and J by 4 bases, leaving 9 bases between them. The CDR3 totals 13 residues. The V gene's germline CDR1 is MDHEN and CDR2 SYDVKM. The sample consisted of peripheral blood. This TCR came from a woman aged 50 to 60 with active or convalescent COVID-19. V usage is TRBV28 and J usage is TRBJ1-2; D gene ambiguous. Here the CDR3 reads CASSFVRGYGYTF. CDR3 DNA: TGTGCCAGCAGTTTTGTCCGGGGCTATGGCTACACCTTC.